This TCR beta chain came from a study of T-cell reconstitution after alpha-beta-depleted transplantation in children. The CDR3 is 13 amino acids. In germline, CDR1 is SNHLY, CDR2 FYNNEI. Unmatched junction bases numbered 5, after V lost 7 bases and J lost 2 bases. Unique molecular identifiers were incorporated when the TCRbeta library was constructed. TCRdb recomputed calls from the PCR reads with MiXCR, one row per CDR3 protein. Here the sample spans a few hundred thousand distinct CDR3 sequences, approximately 30% being singletons. This TCR came from a boy under two years old with Wiskott-Aldrich syndrome, due to receive a stem cell transplant. V usage is TRBV2 and J usage is TRBJ2-7; 7 nucleotides agree with TRBD2. The specimen was PBMCs, collected before TCRalphabeta/CD19-depleted stem cell transplant. The CDR3 reads CASTGLITYEQYF. The CDR3 DNA follows: TGTGCCAGCACGGGACTAATTACCTACGAGCAGTACTTC. The variable domain in full, completed from reference TRBV2 and TRBJ2-7, reads EPEVTQTPSHQVTQMGQEVILRCVPISNHLYFYWYRQILGQKVEFLVSFYNNEISEKSEIFDDQFSVERPDGSNFTLKIRSTKLEDSAMYFCASTGLITYEQYFGPGTRLTVT.